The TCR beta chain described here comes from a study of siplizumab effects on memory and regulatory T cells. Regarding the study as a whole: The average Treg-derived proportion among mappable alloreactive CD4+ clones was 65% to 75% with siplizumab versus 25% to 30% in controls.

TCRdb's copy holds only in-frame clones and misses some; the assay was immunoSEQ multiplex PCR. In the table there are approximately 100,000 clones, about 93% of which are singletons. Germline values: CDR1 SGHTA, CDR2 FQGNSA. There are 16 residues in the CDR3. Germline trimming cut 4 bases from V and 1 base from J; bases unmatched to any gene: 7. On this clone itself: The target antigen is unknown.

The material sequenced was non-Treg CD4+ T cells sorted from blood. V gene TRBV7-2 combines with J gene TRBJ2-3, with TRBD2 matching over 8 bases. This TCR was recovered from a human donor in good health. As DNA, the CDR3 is TGTGCCAGCAGCTGGTCTCTTAGCGGGGGCACAGATACGCAGTATTTT. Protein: CASSWSLSGGTDTQYF. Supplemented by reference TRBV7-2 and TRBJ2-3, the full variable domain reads GAGVSQSPSNKVTEKGKDVELRCDPISGHTALYWYRQSLGQGLEFLIYFQGNSAPDKSGLPSDRFSAERTGGSVSTLTIQRTQQEDSAVYLCASSWSLSGGTDTQYFGPGTRLTVL.